Below, 20 T cell receptor beta chains from the same sample are listed, as sequenced in a study of blood T cell repertoires in COVID-19. The protocol was immunoSEQ multiplex PCR, while the TCRdb copy is restricted to in-frame clones and leaves out a portion. The table includes more than 55,000 clones, 73% detected once. What was sequenced was peripheral blood. These receptor sequences come from an older woman with acute or convalescent COVID-19.

In this sample, this clone turned up a few times. The CDR3 spells CASSRSDGGEETQYF. In nucleotides, the CDR3 is TGTGCCAGCTCACGATCGGACGGAGGAGAGGAGACCCAGTACTTC. The chain is built from TRBV18 and TRBJ2-5; possibly TRBD2 for D (5 bases). V was pared by 4 bases and J by 5 bases, with 17 bases between. Germline V gene lookup returns CDR1 KGHSH and CDR2 LQKENI. This CDR3 region has 15 residues.

The chain is built from TRBV6-5 and TRBJ2-1; possible D gene TRBD2, 5 bases. The germline V and J ends were trimmed by 6 bases and 6 bases, with 12 bases remaining between them. In germline, CDR1 is MNHEY, CDR2 SVGAGI. This CDR3 comprises 13 residues. The DNA for the CDR3 is TGTGCCAGCAGCCCCCAACGGGGCAATGAGCAGTTCTTC. Translated: CASSPQRGNEQFF.

V and J are TRBV29-1 and TRBJ1-1, with 8 bases fitting TRBD1. The CDR3 is made up of 12 amino acids. J lost 7 bases, V lost 6 bases, and 7 bases had no gene match. The germline V gene has CDR1 SQVTM and CDR2 ANQGSEA. CDR3 DNA sequence: TGCAGCGTCGGACAGGGAAGGGGTGAAGCTTTCTTT. Encoded protein: CSVGQGRGEAFF.

The J gene is TRBJ2-1, the V gene TRBV21-1; the table assigns TRBD2, which was not confirmed against the DNA. TRBV21-1 is reported as a pseudogene. The CDR3 spans 16 residues. The CDR3 DNA follows: TGTGCCAGCAGCAAAGGATCTAGCGGGGAGTACAATGAGCAGTTCTTC. This codes for CASSKGSSGEYNEQFF.

V is TRBV12-5 and J is TRBJ1-2; 7 bases match TRBD1. The CDR3 consists of 15 residues. The V gene end was trimmed by 1 base and the J gene end by 3 bases; junction bases not matched to a gene: 5. Germline V gene lookup returns CDR1 LGHNT and CDR2 FRNRAP. CDR3 amino acids: CASGLASGTDYGYTF. CDR3 DNA sequence: TGTGCTAGTGGTTTGGCCTCCGGGACAGACTATGGCTACACCTTC.

The CDR3 region has the DNA TGTGCCAGCAGCGTAGCTGGGCGGGGGACCTTTTGGACTAGCGGGGGCCCCCGCACAGATACGCAGTATTTT. Protein: CASSVAGRGTFWTSGGPRTDTQYF. V and J are TRBV9 and TRBJ2-3, with 13 bases aligning to TRBD2. The CDR3 consists of 24 residues. V shed 0 bases and J 1 base; nucleotides not matched to a gene: 23. Germline V gives CDR1 SGDLS, CDR2 YYNGEE.

This clone was found once. The chain carries TRBV5-8 and TRBJ2-4; weak D call: TRBD1 (5 bases). Deletions cut 4 bases from V and 5 bases from J, with 19 bases between. Per germline, CDR1 SGHTS and CDR2 YDEGEE. The CDR3 sequence is 16 residues long. The CDR3 region has the DNA TGTGCCAGCAGCCCGTGGGGCGGTTTAACCCAAAACATTCAGTACTTC. Protein: CASSPWGGLTQNIQYF. Variable domain in full (rest from reference TRBV5-8 and TRBJ2-4): EAGVTQSPTHLIKTRGQQATLRCSPISGHTSVYWYQQALGLGLQFLLWYDEGEERNRGNFPPRFSGRQFPNYSSELNVNALELEDSALYLCASSPWGGLTQNIQYFGAGTRLSVL.

The chain recombines TRBV5-6 with TRBJ1-2; the D gene is possibly TRBD1 (5 bases). The CDR3 totals 15 residues. V lost 3 bases, J lost 3 bases, and 15 bases lay in between. CDR1 is SGHDT and CDR2 is YYEEEE in the germline V gene. CDR3 residues: CASSSPGTEYYGYTF. The CDR3 region has the DNA TGTGCCAGCAGCTCTCCCGGGACTGAATACTATGGCTACACCTTC.

In its sample, this clone was seen once. The chain links TRBV2 to TRBJ1-1, with D unresolved. CDR3 length: 11 residues. From germline, CDR1 is SNHLY and CDR2 FYNNEI. V was trimmed by 6 bases and J by 5 bases, leaving 7 bases between them. The CDR3 loop reads CASRLLTEAFF. Here the CDR3 DNA reads TGTGCCAGCAGACTTCTTACTGAAGCTTTCTTT. The full variable domain, its missing parts supplied by reference TRBV2 and TRBJ1-1, is EPEVTQTPSHQVTQMGQEVILRCVPISNHLYFYWYRQILGQKVEFLVSFYNNEISEKSEIFDDQFSVERPDGSNFTLKIRSTKLEDSAMYFCASRLLTEAFFGQGTRLTVV.

This rearrangement joins TRBV5-5 to TRBJ1-4; unclear D gene. Germline CDR1 and CDR2: SGHKS and YYEKEE (reference sequence). V was cut by 1 base and J by 15 bases, with 13 bases left in between. CDR3 size: 12 residues. The CDR3 loop reads CASSLWRTGLFF. For the CDR3, the DNA is TGTGCCAGCAGCTTGTGGAGGACGGGGTTGTTTTTT.

The chain is built from TRBV7-7 and TRBJ2-5; 8 bases map to TRBD1. Germline assignment: CDR1 SSHAT and CDR2 FNYEAQ (reference sequence). The CDR3 covers 15 residues. With 6 bases clipped from V and 4 bases from J, the junction kept 10 bases outside the gene matches. The CDR3 protein is CASRLTGGSGETQYF. CDR3 sequence (DNA): TGTGCCAGCAGGCTCACAGGGGGGTCCGGAGAGACCCAGTACTTC.

This clone was counted a few times. V gene TRBV11-2 combines with J gene TRBJ2-1; 8 positions agree with TRBD1. Unmatched junction bases numbered 9, after V lost 5 bases and J lost 6 bases. The CDR3 spans 15 residues. Germline CDR1 and CDR2: SGHAT and FQNNGV. The CDR3 nucleotides read TGTGCCAGCAGCGCTGGCAGGACAGGGTCCAATGAGCAGTTCTTC. Its translation: CASSAGRTGSNEQFF. The full variable domain, completed using reference TRBV11-2 and TRBJ2-1, is EAGVAQSPRYKIIEKRQSVAFWCNPISGHATLYWYQQILGQGPKLLIQFQNNGVVDDSQLPKDRFSAERLKGVDSTLKIQPAKLEDSAVYLCASSAGRTGSNEQFFGPGTRLTVL.

The CDR3 loop reads CASSPGWASGPQETQYF. The CDR3 DNA reads as TGTGCCAGCAGCCCCGGCTGGGCTAGCGGCCCCCAAGAGACCCAGTACTTC. The chain recombines TRBV7-9 with TRBJ2-5; TRBD2 matches at 7 bases. The CDR3 is made up of 17 amino acids. The germline gives CDR1 SEHNR, CDR2 FQNEAQ (reference sequence). With V trimmed by 5 bases and J by 1 base, 13 bases remained unmatched.

The chain uses TRBV19 and TRBJ1-4, with D hard to call. This CDR3 has 14 residues. Germline V gene lookup returns CDR1 LNHDA and CDR2 SQIVND (reference sequence). Deletions cut 2 bases from V and 2 bases from J, with 6 bases between. CDR3 loop: CASSITFTNEKLFF. The CDR3 region has the DNA TGTGCCAGTAGTATAACATTTACTAATGAAAAACTGTTTTTT.

The chain is built from TRBV21-1 and TRBJ2-1; the table calls TRBD1, which could not be checked here. TRBV21-1 is shown as a pseudogene. This CDR3 contains 16 residues. The CDR3 DNA reads as TGTGCCAGCAGCAACGGGGGACAGGGGGGCTACAATGAGCAGTTCTTC. Encoded protein: CASSNGGQGGYNEQFF.

The chain employs TRBV5-6 and TRBJ1-2; 7 bases fit TRBD1. The CDR3 has 14 amino acids. J gave up 4 bases and V 0 bases, and 3 bases lay outside the gene matches. Germline V gene lookup returns CDR1 SGHDT and CDR2 YYEEEE. As DNA, the CDR3 is TGTGCCAGCAGCTTGGACAGGGGAATCTATGGCTACACCTTC. This codes for CASSLDRGIYGYTF. Filled out from reference TRBV5-6 and TRBJ1-2, the complete variable domain reads DAGVTQSPTHLIKTRGQQVTLRCSPKSGHDTVSWYQQALGQGPQFIFQYYEEEERQRGNFPDRFSGHQFPNYSSELNVNALLLGDSALYLCASSLDRGIYGYTFGSGTRLTVV.

The chain combines TRBV2 with TRBJ1-1; 10 bases align to TRBD1. J was trimmed by 5 bases and V by 10 bases; bases with no gene match: 7. Germline V gene sequence: CDR1 SNHLY, CDR2 FYNNEI. The length of the CDR3 is 13 residues. CDR3 nucleotide sequence: TGTGCCACCTCCGGGACAGGGGCTACTGAAGCTTTCTTT. Its translation is CATSGTGATEAFF.

This clone was recorded only once. The chain couples TRBV6-4 to TRBJ1-6; TRBD1 might be the D (5 bases). Trimming pared 5 bases from V and 9 bases from J, leaving 14 bases between. The CDR3 is 14 residues long. Germline V gene sequence: CDR1 MRHNA, CDR2 SNTAGT. CDR3 coding DNA: TGTGCCAGCAGTCCCACGGACACGATTTCACCCCTCCACTTT. Translation: CASSPTDTISPLHF.

This clone was counted only a few times. This chain connects TRBV4-2 to TRBJ2-2; D possibly corresponds to TRBD2 (6 bases). This CDR3 comprises 13 residues. Per germline, CDR1 LGHNA and CDR2 YNFKEQ. V was trimmed by 0 bases and J by 7 bases, leaving 6 bases between them. CDR3 region: CASSQEGGGELFF. CDR3 in DNA: TGTGCCAGCAGCCAAGAGGGAGGCGGGGAGCTGTTTTTT.

The chain combines TRBV18 with TRBJ2-5, with 7 nucleotides matching TRBD2. V shed 9 bases, J shed 5 bases, and the junction held 6 bases outside the gene matches. From germline, CDR1 is KGHSH and CDR2 LQKENI. This CDR3 contains 12 residues. The CDR3 DNA is TGTGCCAGTCACCAGGGAGGGGAGACCCAGTACTTC. Encoded protein: CASHQGGETQYF.